This T cell receptor (beta chain) was captured in a study of CD8+ T cells in alopecia areata. Across the study: The protocol delivered tofacitinib for 6 to 18 months, then withdrew it for 6 months. General study results and limits: In lesional scalp, particularly from alopecia totalis/universalis, clonality was higher than in normal scalp.

V lost 7 bases, J lost 5 bases, and 14 bases lay in between. The CDR3 totals 13 residues. Germline V gene data show CDR1 as ENHRY and CDR2 as SYGVKD. Researchers gathered lesional scalp punch biopsies and peripheral blood from patients with alopecia areata. RNA, once extracted, was reverse transcribed into cDNA for use as the sequencing template. Libraries were prepared by immunoSEQ multiplex PCR; TCRdb keeps only in-frame clonotypes and omits some of them. The table includes about 120,000 clones, approximately 49% detected once. This clone has only a few counts. What it binds is not known. Sequencing was performed on CD8+ T cells sorted from blood, taken at week 0. J is TRBJ2-5 and V is TRBV10-3; tentative D call: TRBD1 (6 bases). This receptor was obtained from a human donor with alopecia areata. The CDR3 loop reads CAITGQLRETQYF. CDR3 nucleotide sequence: TGTGCCATCACCGGACAGTTGAGGGAGACCCAGTACTTC.